This T cell receptor (beta chain) was recorded in a study of neurological immune-mediated disorders. This clonotype came up many times. Its specificity is unknown. Sequence at one end of the junction differs from germline and may be a read error. Broader study findings: Whereas HTLV-1-associated myelopathy showed the most TCR clonal expansion, multiple sclerosis showed the least, with levels below those of healthy controls. The expanded clones of different subjects shared no CDR3 amino acid sequences (suggesting private repertoires in all groups).

Synthesis of cDNA was performed by 5'RACE using 10-nucleotide random UMIs. TCRdb called the 5' RACE reads again in MiXCR, with one record for every CDR3 protein. The sample lists roughly 76,000 distinct CDR3 sequences; about 3% were seen once. Germline V gene lookup returns CDR1 KGHDR and CDR2 SFDVKD. CDR3 length: 15 amino acids. 2 million unsorted PBMCs were stored in RNAlater at -80 °C before RNA extraction. The sequencing input was PBMCs. This receptor was obtained from a woman in her 50s with multiple sclerosis. The rearrangement joins TRBV24-1 to TRBJ2-3; 7 bases are shared with TRBD1. CDR3: CATSDARQGTDTQYF. As DNA, the CDR3 is TGTGCCACCAGTGATGCCCGACAGGGCACGGATACGCAGTATTTT.